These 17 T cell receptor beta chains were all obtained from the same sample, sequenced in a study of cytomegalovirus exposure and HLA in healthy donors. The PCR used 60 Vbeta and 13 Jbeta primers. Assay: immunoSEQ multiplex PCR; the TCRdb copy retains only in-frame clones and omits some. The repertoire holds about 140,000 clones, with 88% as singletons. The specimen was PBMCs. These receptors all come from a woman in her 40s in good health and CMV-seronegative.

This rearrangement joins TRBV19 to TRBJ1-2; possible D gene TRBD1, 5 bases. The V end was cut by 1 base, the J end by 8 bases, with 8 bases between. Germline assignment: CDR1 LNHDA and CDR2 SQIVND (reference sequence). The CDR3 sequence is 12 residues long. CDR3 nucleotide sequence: TGTGCCAGTAGTATAGGACAGACCGGCTACACCTTC. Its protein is CASSIGQTGYTF.

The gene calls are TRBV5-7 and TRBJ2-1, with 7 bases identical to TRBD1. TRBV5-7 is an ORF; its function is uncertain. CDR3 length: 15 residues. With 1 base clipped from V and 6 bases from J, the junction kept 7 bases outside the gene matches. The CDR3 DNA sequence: TGTGCCAGCAGCTTGCGGACAGGCCTCATCAATGAGCAGTTCTTC. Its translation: CASSLRTGLINEQFF.

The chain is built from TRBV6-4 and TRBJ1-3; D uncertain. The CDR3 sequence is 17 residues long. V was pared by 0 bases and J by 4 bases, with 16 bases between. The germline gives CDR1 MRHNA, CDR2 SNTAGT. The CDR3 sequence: CASSDSIRILSGNTIYF. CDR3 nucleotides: TGTGCCAGCAGTGACTCGATACGAATCCTATCCGGAAACACCATATATTTT.

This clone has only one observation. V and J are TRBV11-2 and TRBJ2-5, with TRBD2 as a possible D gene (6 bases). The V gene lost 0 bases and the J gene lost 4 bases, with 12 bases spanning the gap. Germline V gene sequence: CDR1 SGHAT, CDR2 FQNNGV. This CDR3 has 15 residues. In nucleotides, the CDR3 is TGTGCCAGCAGCTTAGATCGGGGGTTGGGAGAGACCCAGTACTTC. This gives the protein CASSLDRGLGETQYF.

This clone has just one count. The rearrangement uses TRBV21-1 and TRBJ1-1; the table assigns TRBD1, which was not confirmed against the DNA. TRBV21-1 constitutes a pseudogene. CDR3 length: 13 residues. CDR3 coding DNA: TGTGCCAGAAAACAGGGTTTGAACACTGAAGCTTTCTTT. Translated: CARKQGLNTEAFF.

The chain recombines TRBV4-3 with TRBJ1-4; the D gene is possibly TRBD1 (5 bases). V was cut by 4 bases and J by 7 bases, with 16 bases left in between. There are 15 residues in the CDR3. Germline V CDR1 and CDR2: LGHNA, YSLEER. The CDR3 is CASSLQRGITEKLFF. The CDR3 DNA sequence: TGCGCCAGCAGCCTCCAACGGGGGATAACTGAAAAACTGTTTTTT.

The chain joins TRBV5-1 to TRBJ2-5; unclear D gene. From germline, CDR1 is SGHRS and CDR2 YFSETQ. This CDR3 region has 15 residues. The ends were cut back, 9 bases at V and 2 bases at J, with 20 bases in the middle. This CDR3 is CATKKMATNQETQYF. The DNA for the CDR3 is TGCGCCACAAAGAAGATGGCTACTAATCAAGAGACCCAGTACTTC. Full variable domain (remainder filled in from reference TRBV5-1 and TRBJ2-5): KAGVTQTPRYLIKTRGQQVTLSCSPISGHRSVSWYQQTPGQGLQFLFEYFSETQRNKGNFPGRFSGRQFSNSRSEMNVSTLELGDSALYLCATKKMATNQETQYFGPGTRLLVL.

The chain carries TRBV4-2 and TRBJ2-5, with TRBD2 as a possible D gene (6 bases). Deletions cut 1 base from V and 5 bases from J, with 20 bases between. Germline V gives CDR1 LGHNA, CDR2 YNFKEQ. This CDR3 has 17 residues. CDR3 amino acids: CASSQGGGGPGGETQYF. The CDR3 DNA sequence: TGTGCCAGCAGCCAAGGGGGAGGCGGACCAGGAGGGGAGACCCAGTACTTC.

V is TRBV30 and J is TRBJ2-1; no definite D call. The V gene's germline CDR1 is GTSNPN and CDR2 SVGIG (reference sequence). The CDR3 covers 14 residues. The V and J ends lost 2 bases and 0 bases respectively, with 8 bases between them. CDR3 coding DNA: TGTGCCTGGAGTCGCGCGGACTCCTACAATGAGCAGTTCTTC. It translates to CAWSRADSYNEQFF.

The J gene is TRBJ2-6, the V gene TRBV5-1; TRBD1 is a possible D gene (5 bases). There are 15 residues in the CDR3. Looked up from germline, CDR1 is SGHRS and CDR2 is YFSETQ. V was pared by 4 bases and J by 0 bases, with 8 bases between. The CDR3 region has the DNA TGCGCCAGCAGCGCACAGGACTCTGGGGCCAACGTCCTGACTTTC. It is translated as CASSAQDSGANVLTF.

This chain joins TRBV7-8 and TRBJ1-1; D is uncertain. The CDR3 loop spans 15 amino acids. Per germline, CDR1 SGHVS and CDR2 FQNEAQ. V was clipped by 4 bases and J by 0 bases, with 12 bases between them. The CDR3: CASSSRSGLNTEAFF. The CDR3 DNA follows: TGTGCCAGCAGCTCCCGGTCGGGATTGAACACTGAAGCTTTCTTT. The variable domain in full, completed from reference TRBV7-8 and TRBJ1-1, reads GAGVSQSPRYKVAKRGQDVALRCDPISGHVSLFWYQQALGQGPEFLTYFQNEAQLDKSGLPSDRFFAERPEGSVSTLKIQRTQQEDSAVYLCASSSRSGLNTEAFFGQGTRLTVV.

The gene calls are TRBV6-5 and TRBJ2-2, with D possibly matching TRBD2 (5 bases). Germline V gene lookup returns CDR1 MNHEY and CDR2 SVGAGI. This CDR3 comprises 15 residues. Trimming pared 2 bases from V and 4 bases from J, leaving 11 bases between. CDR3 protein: CASSYIRGITGELFF. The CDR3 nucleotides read TGTGCCAGCAGTTACATCCGAGGGATCACCGGGGAGCTGTTTTTT.

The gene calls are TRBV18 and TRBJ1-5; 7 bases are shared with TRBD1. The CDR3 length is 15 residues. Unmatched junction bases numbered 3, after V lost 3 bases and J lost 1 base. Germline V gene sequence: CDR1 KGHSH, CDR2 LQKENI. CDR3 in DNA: TGTGCCAGCTCACCCGACAGGGAGAGCAATCAGCCCCAGCATTTT. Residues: CASSPDRESNQPQHF.

CDR3 nucleotide sequence: TGCGCCAGCAGCTTGGCTCAGTCCCCCACAGGGATTCATGAAAAACTGTTTTTT. Its protein product is CASSLAQSPTGIHEKLFF. The chain links TRBV5-1 to TRBJ1-4; D possibly corresponds to TRBD1 (6 bases). The CDR3 contains 18 residues. Germline V lookup: CDR1 SGHRS, CDR2 YFSETQ. Deletions cut 0 bases from V and 6 bases from J, with 21 bases between.

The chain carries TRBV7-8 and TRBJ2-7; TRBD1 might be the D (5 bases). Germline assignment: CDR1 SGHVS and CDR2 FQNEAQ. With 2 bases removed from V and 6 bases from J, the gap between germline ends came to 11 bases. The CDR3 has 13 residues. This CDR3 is CASSLLPGAEQYF. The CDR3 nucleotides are TGTGCCAGCAGCTTACTACCTGGGGCCGAGCAGTACTTC.

The CDR3 DNA reads as TGTGCCAGCAGTTACTCGACCAGGGTGGAAACCGGGGAGCTGTTTTTT. This translates into CASSYSTRVETGELFF. The V gene is TRBV6-6, the J gene TRBJ2-2; tentative D call: TRBD1 (5 bases). This CDR3 is 16 amino acids long. Trimming took 0 bases from V and 5 from J, leaving 13 bases between them. Germline CDR1 and CDR2: MNHNY and SVGAGI (reference sequence).

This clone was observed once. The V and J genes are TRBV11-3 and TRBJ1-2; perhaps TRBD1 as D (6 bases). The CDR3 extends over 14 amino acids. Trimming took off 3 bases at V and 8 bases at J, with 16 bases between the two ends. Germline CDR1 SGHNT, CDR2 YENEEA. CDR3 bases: TGTGCCAGCAGCTTCAACCGGGGGGCGCGCGGCTACACCTTC. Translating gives CASSFNRGARGYTF.